This T cell receptor beta chain was captured in a study of OX40 agonist ivuxolimab in advanced cancers. TCRdb's table, derived via immunoSEQ multiplex PCR, lists solely in-frame clones and lacks some. In the table there are some 75,000 clones, approximately 85% of which are singletons. Remarks on this clone: Antigen unknown.

Study conclusions and caveats: Dosing at 0.1 to 3.0 mg/kg was accompanied by clonal expansion of CD4+ and CD8+ blood T cells by week 6. Nonresponders included some who also had low normalized T-cell clonal expansion.

The length of the CDR3 is 17 residues. The germline gives CDR1 SGHTA, CDR2 FQGNSA. The V end was cut by 2 bases, the J end by 7 bases, with 18 bases between. The chain carries TRBV7-2 and TRBJ1-6; no reliable D call. The sample was CD4+ or CD8+ T cells sorted from blood, taken in a trial of the OX40 agonist ivuxolimab. The origin of this receptor is an adult with an advanced solid tumor such as melanoma, head and neck, liver or kidney cancer. CDR3 bases: TGTGCCAGCAGCTTATTCTGGTGGACGGCACAAAATTCACCCCTCCACTTT. It yields the protein CASSLFWWTAQNSPLHF. Variable domain in full (rest from reference TRBV7-2 and TRBJ1-6): GAGVSQSPSNKVTEKGKDVELRCDPISGHTALYWYRQSLGQGLEFLIYFQGNSAPDKSGLPSDRFSAERTGGSVSTLTIQRTQQEDSAVYLCASSLFWWTAQNSPLHFGNGTRLTVT.